These 22 T cell receptor beta chains were sequenced from one sample in a study of CD8 T cells in ankylosing spondylitis. A single record per CDR3 protein comes from TCRdb applying MiXCR to the 5' RACE reads. The data hold about 500,000 distinct CDR3 sequences, with over 9.5% observed a single time. Their antigens are not known. Regarding the study as a whole: Typical of ankylosing spondylitis blood, it appeared, was a TCR beta motif of under 10 highly homologous variants.

The sample taken for sequencing was blood, either unsorted or a sorted T cell fraction (not recorded which). The source of these receptors is a male donor with ankylosing spondylitis.

The gene calls are TRBV6-1 and TRBJ2-5; 9 nucleotides agree with TRBD1. The CDR3 extends over 15 amino acids. The ends lost 2 bases at V and 5 bases at J; junction bases unmatched: 6. CDR1 and CDR2 (germline): MNHNS, SASEGT. CDR3 amino acids: CASSENTGGQETQYF. The CDR3 bases are TGTGCCAGCAGTGAAAACACAGGGGGCCAGGAGACCCAGTACTTC.

The count of this clonotype is one. The chain links TRBV7-2 to TRBJ2-1; 13 bases align to TRBD2. Germline CDR1 reads SGHTA; CDR2 reads FQGNSA. With V trimmed by 3 bases and J by 6 bases, 5 bases remained unmatched. The CDR3 loop spans 16 amino acids. In nucleotides, the CDR3 is TGTGCCAGCAGCTTGAGACTAGCGGGAGGACCCAATGAGCAGTTCTTC. Its translation is CASSLRLAGGPNEQFF.

This clonotype was observed a few times. The CDR3 bases are TGCAGTGCTAGCCTGGGACTAGCGAGCAATGAGCAGTTCTTC. It encodes CSASLGLASNEQFF. The chain links TRBV20-1 to TRBJ2-1, with TRBD2 identical over 10 bases. Germline CDR1 DFQATT, CDR2 SNEGSKA (reference sequence). Trimming at V came to 3 bases and at J to 6 bases, leaving 5 bases not matched to a gene. This CDR3 is 14 amino acids long.

The chain combines TRBV12-3 or TRBV12-4 with TRBJ2-3, with TRBD2 identical over 10 bases. The J segment lost 0 bases and the V segment lost 6 bases, leaving 6 bases of the junction unmatched. CDR3 length: 16 amino acids. Written as DNA, the CDR3 is TGTGCCAGCAGCCACGGACTAGCGGCTAGCACAGATACGCAGTATTTT. Translating it yields CASSHGLAASTDTQYF.

This clonotype was observed a few times. This sequence joins TRBV20-1 and TRBJ2-1, with 13 bases that match TRBD2. The junction had 4 bases not matched to a gene; V was cut back by 2 bases and J by 3 bases. The CDR3 contains 16 residues. Germline-derived CDR1 and CDR2 are DFQATT and SNEGSKA (reference sequence). The CDR3 coding sequence is TGCAGTGCTAGAATAAGGACTAGCGGGAGCTACAATGAGCAGTTCTTC. Translation gives CSARIRTSGSYNEQFF.

This clonotype was seen only a few times. The chain combines TRBV6-1 with TRBJ2-1; TRBD2 aligns across 10 bases. This CDR3 contains 16 residues. Losses at the gene ends were 2 bases for V and 5 bases for J; bases not matched to a gene: 6. Germline V lookup: CDR1 MNHNS, CDR2 SASEGT. The CDR3 sequence is CASSEFRTSGNNEQFF. The DNA of the CDR3 is TGTGCCAGCAGTGAATTTAGAACTAGCGGGAACAATGAGCAGTTCTTC.

This clonotype has only a few counts. The chain joins TRBV21-1 to TRBJ1-5; the table's D call TRBD1 went unverified against the DNA. TRBV21-1 is noted as a pseudogene. This CDR3 contains 16 residues. The CDR3 spells CASTTSPGVQAQPQHF. The CDR3 nucleotides read TGTGCCAGCACTACGTCTCCCGGGGTGCAGGCTCAGCCCCAGCATTTT.

The table lists this clonotype with a few counts. This chain uses TRBV20-1 with TRBJ2-1, with 9 bases identical to TRBD1. Germline V gives CDR1 DFQATT, CDR2 SNEGSKA (reference sequence). V shed 3 bases and J 4 bases; nucleotides not matched to a gene: 1. The CDR3 spans 13 residues. CDR3 loop: CSASGQGYNEQFF. CDR3 nucleotide sequence: TGCAGTGCTAGCGGACAGGGGTACAATGAGCAGTTCTTC.

The V gene is TRBV12-3 or TRBV12-4, the J gene TRBJ2-7; D is unresolved. The CDR3 consists of 14 residues. Trimming removed 8 bases at V and 5 bases at J, with 19 bases between. CDR3 amino acids: CASPKRLVADEQYV. The DNA for the CDR3 is TGTGCCAGCCCCAAGAGGCTAGTAGCCGACGAGCAGTACGTC.

V and J are TRBV5-1 and TRBJ2-3; TRBD2 matches 8 bases. This CDR3 is 17 amino acids long. After removal of 0 bases from V and 0 bases from J, the junction contained 6 bases not matched to a gene. Germline assignment: CDR1 SGHRS and CDR2 YFSETQ. This CDR3 is CASSLDVASGSTDTQYF. CDR3 nucleotide sequence: TGCGCCAGCAGCTTGGACGTGGCTAGCGGGAGCACAGATACGCAGTATTTT.

The chain carries TRBV6-1 and TRBJ1-4; 7 bases align to TRBD1. Germline V lookup: CDR1 MNHNS, CDR2 SASEGT. Losses at the gene ends were 6 bases for V and 4 bases for J; bases not matched to a gene: 5. The CDR3 length is 14 residues. The CDR3 loop is CASRGGQDNEKLFF. The DNA of the CDR3 is TGTGCCAGCAGGGGCGGACAGGATAATGAAAAACTGTTTTTT.

This clonotype has just a few counts. The V gene is TRBV3-1, the J gene TRBJ2-1; D is uncertain. In germline, CDR1 is LGHDT, CDR2 YNNKEL (reference sequence). Trimming cost V 3 bases and J 4 bases, with 10 bases left between them. This CDR3 has 14 amino acids. In DNA, the CDR3 is TGTGCCAGCAGCCAGGTTTCGCGGTACAATGAGCAGTTCTTC. Protein product: CASSQVSRYNEQFF.

V is TRBV3-1 and J is TRBJ2-2; 8 bases are shared with TRBD1. The length of the CDR3 is 16 residues. Germline-derived CDR1 and CDR2 are LGHDT and YNNKEL (reference sequence). V lost 1 base, J lost 6 bases, and 7 bases stayed unmatched. The CDR3 loop is CASSQGQGAMAGELFF. DNA for the CDR3: TGTGCCAGCAGCCAAGGGCAGGGGGCTATGGCCGGGGAGCTGTTTTTT.

The chain joins TRBV12-3 or TRBV12-4 to TRBJ2-1, with 11 bases that match TRBD2. The CDR3 runs to 17 residues. With V trimmed by 1 base and J by 0 bases, 2 bases remained unmatched. Here the CDR3 reads CASSLVAGGPSYNEQFF. CDR3 sequence (DNA): TGTGCCAGCAGTTTAGTAGCGGGAGGGCCCTCCTACAATGAGCAGTTCTTC.

V and J are TRBV24-1 and TRBJ2-5; TRBD2 matches 11 bases. The junction had 13 bases not matched to a gene; V was cut back by 4 bases and J by 7 bases. CDR1 KGHDR and CDR2 SFDVKD come from the germline V gene. This CDR3 is built from 17 residues. The CDR3: CATSERPGLAAWGTQYF. CDR3 coding DNA: TGTGCCACCAGTGAGCGTCCGGGACTAGCGGCGTGGGGGACCCAGTACTTC.

The CDR3 sequence: CASSLGLALLGDEQFF. In nucleotides, the CDR3 is TGCGCCAGCAGCCTGGGACTAGCGCTTCTCGGGGATGAGCAGTTCTTC. This sequence joins TRBV5-1 and TRBJ2-1; TRBD2 agrees at 10 bases. Losses at the gene ends were 4 bases for V and 8 bases for J; bases not matched to a gene: 12. The CDR3 is 16 residues long. Germline V gives CDR1 SGHRS, CDR2 YFSETQ. Filled out from reference TRBV5-1 and TRBJ2-1, the complete variable domain reads KAGVTQTPRYLIKTRGQQVTLSCSPISGHRSVSWYQQTPGQGLQFLFEYFSETQRNKGNFPGRFSGRQFSNSRSEMNVSTLELGDSALYLCASSLGLALLGDEQFFGPGTRLTVL.

This clonotype has ten or more counts. This sequence joins TRBV7-9 and TRBJ1-1, with D unresolved. Germline CDR1 is SEHNR and CDR2 is FQNEAQ (reference sequence). This CDR3 has 12 amino acids. With 4 bases removed from V and 8 bases from J, the gap between germline ends came to 11 bases. As DNA, the CDR3 is TGTGCCAGCAGCTCTTACTTCGGAGAAGCTTTCTTT. This sequence encodes CASSSYFGEAFF.

The chain recombines TRBV27 with TRBJ2-1; 7 nucleotides agree with TRBD2. The V and J ends lost 0 bases and 7 bases, in that order; junction bases with no gene match: 6. CDR3 length equals 15 residues. Germline V lookup: CDR1 MNHEY, CDR2 SMNVEV (reference sequence). CDR3 bases: TGTGCCAGCAGTTTATCACTAGCGTTACCGAATGAGCAGTTCTTC. This translates into CASSLSLALPNEQFF.

This clonotype was detected only a few times. This chain joins TRBV29-1 and TRBJ2-2; 7 bases match TRBD2. The ends lost 7 bases at V and 5 bases at J; junction bases unmatched: 7. The CDR3 contains 13 residues. From germline, CDR1 is SQVTM and CDR2 ANQGSEA. CDR3 sequence reads: CSAPGRETGELFF. CDR3 bases: TGCAGCGCCCCGGGGAGGGAGACCGGGGAGCTGTTTTTT.

This clonotype showed up just a few times. V is TRBV20-1 and J is TRBJ2-1; 7 nucleotides agree with TRBD1. CDR1 and CDR2 from the germline V gene are DFQATT and SNEGSKA (reference sequence). The CDR3 is 15 amino acids. J gave up 0 bases and V 6 bases, and 8 bases lay outside the gene matches. The DNA of the CDR3 is TGCAGTGCCCTAGACAGGGAGTACTCCTACAATGAGCAGTTCTTC. Translating gives CSALDREYSYNEQFF.

At least ten counts were recorded for this clonotype. For the CDR3, the DNA is TGTGCCACCAGTGATTTCGGGGTCGGGGACAATGAGCAGTTCTTC. Its protein is CATSDFGVGDNEQFF. This chain connects TRBV24-1 to TRBJ2-1; the D gene is possibly TRBD2 (5 bases). Per the germline V gene, CDR1 is KGHDR and CDR2 is SFDVKD. Between the trimmed V and J ends, which lost 1 base and 5 bases, there was a span of 11 bases. CDR3 size: 15 residues.

This clonotype was observed a handful of times. CDR3 bases: TGTGCCACCAGTGAACCCGGGACAGGCGACCAAGAGACCCAGTACTTC. This codes for CATSEPGTGDQETQYF. The gene calls are TRBV24-1 and TRBJ2-5, with 8 positions matching TRBD1. Germline values: CDR1 KGHDR, CDR2 SFDVKD. This CDR3 contains 16 residues. The junction had 6 bases not matched to a gene; V was cut back by 4 bases and J by 0 bases.